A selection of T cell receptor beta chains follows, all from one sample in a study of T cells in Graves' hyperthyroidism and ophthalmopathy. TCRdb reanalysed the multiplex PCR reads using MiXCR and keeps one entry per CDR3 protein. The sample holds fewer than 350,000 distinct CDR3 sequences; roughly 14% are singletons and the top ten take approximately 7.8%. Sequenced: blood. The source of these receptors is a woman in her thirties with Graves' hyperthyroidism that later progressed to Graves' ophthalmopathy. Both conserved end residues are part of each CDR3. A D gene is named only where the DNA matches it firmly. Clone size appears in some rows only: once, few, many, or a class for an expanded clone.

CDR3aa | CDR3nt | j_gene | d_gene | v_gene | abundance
CASSPGGAGGETQYF | TGTGCCAGCAGCCCAGGTGGGGCGGGGGGAGAGACCCAGTACTTC | TRBJ2-5 | TRBD2 | TRBV7-6 | .
CASRTEREGPYNEQFF | TGTGCCAGCAGGACCGAGCGGGAGGGCCCCTACAATGAGCAGTTCTTC | TRBJ2-1 | TRBD2 | TRBV13 | .
CSAHRDSKQYF | TGCAGTGCTCATCGGGACAGTAAGCAGTACTTC | TRBJ2-7 | TRBD1 | TRBV20-1 | many
CASSPQGDEQFF | TGTGCCAGCAGCCCACAGGGCGATGAGCAGTTCTTC | TRBJ2-1 | . | TRBV11-3 | many
CASSLTPHEQYF | TGTGCCAGCAGTTTAACCCCCCACGAGCAGTACTTC | TRBJ2-7 | . | TRBV12-3/TRBV12-4 | many
CASSQEKGGRASYEQYF | TGCGCCAGCAGCCAAGAGAAGGGCGGGAGGGCGTCCTACGAGCAGTACTTC | TRBJ2-7 | TRBD2 | TRBV4-1 | .
CASRYTADTQYF | TGTGCCAGCAGATACACGGCTGATACGCAGTATTTT | TRBJ2-3 | . | TRBV2 | .
CASSLRQVDPDTQYF | TGTGCCAGCAGTTTACGACAGGTCGACCCAGATACGCAGTATTTT | TRBJ2-3 | . | TRBV27 | many
CASSQDTGPKTQYF | TGTGCCAGCAGCCAAGATACTGGCCCCAAGACCCAGTACTTC | TRBJ2-5 | . | TRBV14 | .
CASSLFQGSTEAFF | TGTGCCAGCAGTTTATTCCAGGGTTCCACTGAAGCTTTCTTT | TRBJ1-1 | . | TRBV28 | many
CATSTSGGLETQYF | TGTGCCACCTCGACCTCCGGGGGATTAGAGACCCAGTACTTC | TRBJ2-5 | . | TRBV28 | many
CASSFPVVGKINYGYTF | TGTGCCAGCAGTTTCCCGGTGGTAGGCAAGATAAACTATGGCTACACCTTC | TRBJ1-2 | . | TRBV12-3/TRBV12-4 | many
CASRDATATNEKLFF | TGTGCCAGCAGAGACGCCACCGCAACTAATGAAAAACTGTTTTTT | TRBJ1-4 | . | TRBV5-8 | .
CASSALLAGGPGDTQYF | TGTGCCAGCAGCGCCTTACTAGCGGGAGGGCCCGGAGATACGCAGTATTTT | TRBJ2-3 | . | TRBV3-2 | few
CASSLNPNPDEQFF | TGTGCCAGCAGCTTAAACCCCAATCCCGATGAGCAGTTCTTC | TRBJ2-1 | . | TRBV7-3 | many
CASPPGPPGDQPQHF | TGTGCCAGCCCCCCGGGGCCCCCCGGAGATCAGCCCCAGCATTTT | TRBJ1-5 | . | TRBV18 | few
CASSFLLVGDYPNEQFF | TGTGCCAGCAGCTTCCTCCTAGTGGGTGACTACCCTAATGAGCAGTTCTTC | TRBJ2-1 | . | TRBV7-8 | .
CSAMTTGEFFVAFF | TGCAGTGCTATGACGACAGGGGAGTTTTTTGTAGCTTTCTTT | TRBJ1-1 | TRBD1 | TRBV20-1 | many
CASSPLGGTSSYEQYF | TGTGCCAGCAGCCCCCTTGGTGGGACGAGCTCCTACGAGCAGTACTTC | TRBJ2-7 | . | TRBV7-8 | many
CATSRERNQETQYF | TGTGCCACCAGCAGAGAGCGGAACCAAGAGACCCAGTACTTC | TRBJ2-5 | . | TRBV15 | many
CASSLSAGINDEQYF | TGTGCCAGCAGTTTATCCGCAGGGATAAATGACGAGCAGTACTTC | TRBJ2-7 | . | TRBV27 | many
CASSLALDRGLEQYF | TGTGCCAGCAGCTTAGCGCTGGACAGGGGGCTCGAGCAGTACTTC | TRBJ2-7 | TRBD1 | TRBV11-2 | few
CAWSWRNSPLHF | TGTGCCTGGAGTTGGCGGAATTCACCCCTCCACTTT | TRBJ1-6 | . | TRBV30 | many
CASSPGGAGYNEQFF | TGTGCCAGCAGCCCTGGGGGGGCGGGGTACAATGAGCAGTTCTTC | TRBJ2-1 | . | TRBV7-9 | .
CAYQKGRSPVTEAFF | TGTGCTTACCAAAAGGGCCGTTCGCCAGTCACTGAAGCTTTCTTT | TRBJ1-1 | . | TRBV30 | many